This is a list of T cell receptor beta chains from one sample in a study of CDR3 diversity in severe acne. TCRdb passed the PCR reads through MiXCR, listing each CDR3 protein once. The sample consists of under 100,000 distinct CDR3 sequences, about 52% of them appearing once. The sequenced sample consisted of blood. The source of these receptors is a male donor in good health, serving as a control. Each CDR3 is given with its conserved first and last residue. D genes are given only for firm matches. A clone size is listed for some rows: how often the clone was seen (once, few, many), or a class if it is expanded.

J gene | CDR3 length | V gene | clone size | D gene | CDR3 DNA | CDR3 protein
TRBJ1-2 | 14 | TRBV7-9 | NA | NA | TGTGCCAGCAGCTTAGAGTCGGGGGGGGACGGCTACACCTTC | CASSLESGGDGYTF
TRBJ2-2 | 18 | TRBV7-9 | NA | TRBD2 | TGTGCCAGCAGCGCCCCGACTAGCGGGAGATCGGACACCGGGGAGCTGTTTTTT | CASSAPTSGRSDTGELFF
TRBJ1-1 | 14 | TRBV25-1 | NA | NA | TGTGCCAGCAGTGAGGCAGGGGAGGACACTGAAGCCTTCTTT | CASSEAGEDTEAFF
TRBJ1-1 | 15 | TRBV7-9 | NA | NA | TGTGCCAGCAGCTGGGACCAGAGCGTACGGGCTGAAGCTTTCTTT | CASSWDQSVRAEAFF
TRBJ1-1 | 14 | TRBV19 | few | NA | TGTGCCAGTAGTACCCCCCGAATGAACACTGAAGCTTTCTTT | CASSTPRMNTEAFF
TRBJ1-2 | 13 | TRBV6-1 | NA | NA | TGTGCCAGCAGTGATCAGGGAAACTATGGCTACACCTTC | CASSDQGNYGYTF
TRBJ2-3 | 15 | TRBV2 | NA | TRBD2 | TGTGCCAGCAGTTTACGGGACTACCGCACAGATACGCAGTATTTT | CASSLRDYRTDTQYF
TRBJ2-2 | 13 | TRBV2 | NA | NA | TGTGCCAGCTGGGCGGGGAACACCGGGGAGCTGTTTTTT | CASWAGNTGELFF
TRBJ1-5 | 16 | TRBV7-7 | few | NA | TGTGCTAGCAGCTTATTCGCTCCCAACCCTGATCAGCCCCAGCATTTT | CASSLFAPNPDQPQHF
TRBJ1-1 | 14 | TRBV29-1 | NA | NA | TGCAGCGCCAAGGGGGGGCAGGGCTACACTGAAGCTTTCTTT | CSAKGGQGYTEAFF
TRBJ1-5 | 14 | TRBV19 | many | TRBD1 | TGTGCCAGTACCGGGACAGGAGCGTATCAGCCCCAGCATTTT | CASTGTGAYQPQHF
TRBJ2-2 | 15 | TRBV7-3 | NA | TRBD1 | TGTGCCAGCAGGACCGGGACAGGGGACACCGGGGAGCTGTTTTTT | CASRTGTGDTGELFF
TRBJ2-7 | 16 | TRBV11-2 | NA | NA | TGTGCCAGCAGCTTACGTGCCGGGAGACTCTTCAACGAGCAGTACTTC | CASSLRAGRLFNEQYF
TRBJ2-1 | 12 | TRBV30 | many | TRBD2 | TGTGCCTGGGAGAAAAGCGGGAGGGCACAGTTCTTC | CAWEKSGRAQFF
TRBJ2-1 | 16 | TRBV7-2 | NA | TRBD1 | TGTGCCAGCAGCCATCCCGGGACAGGGAAGGTGAATGAGCAGTTCTTC | CASSHPGTGKVNEQFF
TRBJ1-5 | 14 | TRBV6-5 | NA | NA | TGTGCCAGCAGTGAACGGGTAGGGGAGGCCTACGAGCAGTTC | CASSERVGEAYEQF
TRBJ1-4 | 12 | TRBV6-5 | many | NA | TGTGCCAGCAGCAAAAAAAAAAAAAAACTGTTTTTT | CASSKKKKKLFF
TRBJ1-5 | 14 | TRBV2 | NA | NA | TGTGCCAGCAGTGCGCAGGCGAGCAATCAGCCCCAGCATTTT | CASSAQASNQPQHF
TRBJ2-5 | 11 | TRBV20-1 | once | NA | TGCAGTGCCCTCGTGGACAAGACCCAGTACTTC | CSALVDKTQYF
TRBJ2-2 | 17 | TRBV4-1 | NA | NA | NA | CASSQWASGSNTGELLF
TRBJ2-1 | 16 | TRBV9 | many | NA | TGTGCCAGCAGCGTAGGGCTCGGTGGTGGGTACAATGAGCAGTTCTTC | CASSVGLGGGYNEQFF
TRBJ2-7 | 14 | TRBV5-6 | medium-sized | TRBD2 | TGTGCCAGCAGCTTTGGCGGGAGCACCTACGAGCAGTACTTC | CASSFGGSTYEQYF
TRBJ1-2 | 15 | TRBV2 | few | NA | TGTGCCAGCTCACCCACCGTGGAGGGCGGCTATGGCTACACCTTC | CASSPTVEGGYGYTF
TRBJ1-3 | 14 | TRBV29-1 | NA | TRBD1 | TGCAGCGTGGCAGGGGGTATTACTGGAAACACCATATATTTT | CSVAGGITGNTIYF
TRBJ1-3 | 15 | TRBV10-3 | NA | NA | TGTGCCATCAGGCAGATAGGGAGCTCTGGAAACACCATATATTTT | CAIRQIGSSGNTIYF
TRBJ1-1 | 14 | TRBV2 | NA | NA | TGTGCCAGCAGTGAAAAGATGGGCCGTACTGAAGCTCTCTTT | CASSEKMGRTEALF
TRBJ2-2 | 13 | TRBV11-2 | few | TRBD2 | TGTGCCAGCAGCTCGACTAGCGTCGGGGAGCTGTTTTTT | CASSSTSVGELFF
TRBJ2-7 | 13 | TRBV6-1 | NA | TRBD1 | TGTGCCAGCAGCGGGACAGGGATTAGCGAGCAGTACTTC | CASSGTGISEQYF
TRBJ2-1 | 13 | TRBV7-9 | NA | NA | TGTGCCAGCAGCTTAGTGGTAACAAATGAGCAGTTCTTC | CASSLVVTNEQFF
TRBJ1-1 | 13 | TRBV19 | NA | NA | TGTGCCAGTAATTTGGAGGGATATACTGAAGCTTTCTTT | CASNLEGYTEAFF
TRBJ2-7 | 15 | TRBV6-5 | NA | TRBD2 | TGTGCCAGCAGCCGGGGACTAGCGGGGTCCTACGAGCAGTACTTC | CASSRGLAGSYEQYF